This T cell receptor beta chain emerged from a study of T-cell reconstitution after alpha-beta-depleted transplantation in children. Findings of the study overall: T-cell numbers and diversity one year post-transplant derived largely from freshly generated T cells. Some patients owed their high day-60 TCRbeta diversity to surviving recipient T cells and thymic progenitors. At around two months after transplant, the alpha-beta T cells were reportedly derived from several hundred expanded clones that came from non-depleted graft cells.

Many counts were recorded for this clonotype. Its specificity is unknown. Unique molecular identifiers were used in preparing the TCRbeta library. TCRdb fed the PCR reads into MiXCR, producing one record per CDR3 protein. The profile covers around 190,000 distinct CDR3 sequences, with 6.6% appearing a single time and 5.5% taken by the ten largest. This CDR3 is 13 amino acids long. Unmatched junction bases numbered 4, after V lost 5 bases and J lost 6 bases. The germline V gene encodes CDR1 DFQATT and CDR2 SNEGSKA (reference sequence). Sequencing was performed on PBMCs, taken before TCRalphabeta/CD19-depleted stem cell transplant. The sequence was collected from a boy aged 2 to 9 with acute lymphoblastic leukemia, due to receive a stem cell transplant. The chain joins TRBV20-1 to TRBJ2-1; 10 bases are shared with TRBD2. The CDR3 DNA follows: TGCAGTGCTCCAGCGGGGGGGCTCAATGAGCAGTTCTTC. This encodes CSAPAGGLNEQFF.